Listed here are 29 T cell receptor beta chains from one sample, sequenced in a study of blood T cell repertoires in COVID-19. Assay: immunoSEQ multiplex PCR; the TCRdb copy retains only in-frame clones and omits some. The sample includes 40,000 or so clones, roughly 85% of them seen just once. Material for sequencing was peripheral blood. The receptor source for this set is a human donor in a cohort sampled during active COVID-19.

The V call is TRBV7-2, the J call TRBJ2-2, with 7 bases aligning to TRBD1. Germline values: CDR1 SGHTA, CDR2 FQGNSA. This CDR3 spans 14 amino acids. V dropped 6 bases and J dropped 6; count of bases not matched to a gene: 7. The CDR3 nucleotides are TGTGCCAGCAGTCCCATAGGGGGCTCCGGGGAGCTGTTTTTT. It codes for CASSPIGGSGELFF.

The chain links TRBV7-3 to TRBJ1-2; 7 nucleotides line up with TRBD1. The germline CDR1 and CDR2 sequences are SGHTA and FQGTGA. The ends lost 0 bases at V and 0 bases at J; junction bases unmatched: 7. This CDR3 comprises 17 residues. The CDR3 bases are TGTGCCAGCAGCTTAACTTGGGACAGAGATCCTAACTATGGCTACACCTTC. Translating gives CASSLTWDRDPNYGYTF.

In DNA, the CDR3 is TGTGCCAGCAGCCGCGGACAGGGGCCCACAGATACGCAGTATTTT. It translates to CASSRGQGPTDTQYF. The chain is built from TRBV5-6 and TRBJ2-3; 9 bases line up with TRBD1. This CDR3 is 15 amino acids long. Trimming cost V 4 bases and J 2 bases; bases outside gene matches: 5. In germline, CDR1 is SGHDT, CDR2 YYEEEE.

The CDR3 DNA reads TGTGCCAGCACCTTAGGGATAGGCCAGGGGGTCGTAGAGACCCAGTACTTC. This translates into CASTLGIGQGVVETQYF. The chain carries TRBV2 and TRBJ2-5; 7 nucleotides match TRBD1. The germline CDR1 and CDR2 sequences are SNHLY and FYNNEI. Trimming removed 7 bases from V and 4 bases from J; junction bases left unmatched: 18. There are 17 residues in the CDR3.

The rearrangement links TRBV7-8 to TRBJ2-7; 8 bases agree with TRBD1. There are 15 residues in the CDR3. The trim removed 3 bases at V and 5 bases at J, leaving 9 bases unmatched. CDR1 SGHVS and CDR2 FQNEAQ come from the germline V gene. The CDR3 DNA reads TGTGCCAGCAGCTTGCAGGGGGCCCTAAGGAACGAGCAGTACTTC. Amino acids: CASSLQGALRNEQYF.

This clone was seen only a few times. The V gene is TRBV19, the J gene TRBJ1-2; D is possibly TRBD1 (5 bases). Germline V gene sequence: CDR1 LNHDA, CDR2 SQIVND (reference sequence). Trimming left V 7 bases short and J 3 bases short, with 12 bases between. This CDR3 contains 13 residues. The chain's CDR3 is CASMDTLHYGYTF. The CDR3 coding sequence is TGTGCCAGTATGGACACCTTACACTATGGCTACACCTTC.

V is TRBV7-2 and J is TRBJ2-5; 7 bases agree with TRBD1. The CDR3 is 15 amino acids. The germline gives CDR1 SGHTA, CDR2 FQGNSA. Trimming removed 5 bases from V and 5 bases from J; junction bases left unmatched: 11. The CDR3 coding sequence is TGTGCCAGCAGCCAGTTACAGGGGATCAGGGAGACCCAGTACTTC. Translation: CASSQLQGIRETQYF.

The sample holds many counts of this clone. It may be a read error: a sequence one base away is much more abundant. Other nucleotide sequences in the sample specify the same CDR3. The gene calls are TRBV5-1 and TRBJ2-7; possible D gene TRBD1, 8 bases. The CDR3 length is 15 residues. Per germline, CDR1 SGHRS and CDR2 YFSETQ. In DNA form, the CDR3 reads TGCGCCCGCAGCTTGGCAGGGGGCGGGGGCTACGAGCAGTACTTC. It specifies CARSLAGGGGYEQYF.

The chain uses TRBV15 and TRBJ2-2; possibly TRBD2 for D (6 bases). V lost 0 bases and J lost 4, with 15 bases in between. This CDR3 comprises 17 residues. Germline CDR1 LNHNV, CDR2 YYDKDF (reference sequence). The CDR3 sequence is CATSRDHLASSTGELFF. CDR3 DNA: TGTGCCACCAGCAGAGATCACCTAGCGTCCTCCACCGGGGAGCTGTTTTTT.

The chain uses TRBV11-2 and TRBJ2-2, with TRBD2 identical over 9 bases. V shed 3 bases, J shed 4 bases, and the junction held 3 bases outside the gene matches. The CDR3 length is 15 residues. Looked up from germline, CDR1 is SGHAT and CDR2 is FQNNGV. CDR3: CASSFSGGPTGELFF. CDR3 in DNA: TGTGCCAGCAGCTTTAGCGGGGGCCCCACCGGGGAGCTGTTTTTT.

This clone was detected a few times. The junction shows a germline mismatch at one end, possibly a read error. This CDR3 reads CASSLERPATEYF. The DNA of the CDR3 is TGTGCCAGCAGCTTAGAGAGGCCGGCGACCGAGTACTTC. The chain is built from TRBV11-2 and TRBJ2-5; no clear D gene. This CDR3 has 13 residues. CDR1 SGHAT and CDR2 FQNNGV come from the germline V gene.

This clone appeared a few times. The chain recombines TRBV5-1 with TRBJ2-5, with 8 bases identical to TRBD1. V shed 5 bases, J shed 1 base, and the junction held 10 bases outside the gene matches. Germline values: CDR1 SGHRS, CDR2 YFSETQ. The CDR3 has 16 residues. The CDR3 sequence: CASREGQGSRQETQYF. CDR3 in DNA: TGCGCCAGCAGGGAAGGACAGGGCTCTCGCCAAGAGACCCAGTACTTC.

The chain joins TRBV9 to TRBJ1-6, with D unclear. The V and J ends lost 3 bases and 10 bases respectively, with 11 bases between them. CDR1 and CDR2 (germline): SGDLS, YYNGEE. This CDR3 spans 13 amino acids. The CDR3 DNA reads as TGTGCCAGCAGCGAGGCGGTTCGCTCACCCCTCCACTTT. It specifies CASSEAVRSPLHF.

The genes are TRBV5-1 and TRBJ1-3; no definite D call. The CDR3 loop spans 14 amino acids. The V end lost 4 bases, the J end lost 0 bases, and 8 bases lay between the germline ends. Germline V CDR1 and CDR2: SGHRS, YFSETQ. Here the CDR3 DNA reads TGCGCCAGCAGCCCCGGGAGCTCTGGAAACACCATATATTTT. The encoded protein is CASSPGSSGNTIYF.

The chain recombines TRBV11-1 with TRBJ2-5, with 9 bases aligning to TRBD1. The V and J ends lost 2 bases and 4 bases, in that order; junction bases with no gene match: 5. This CDR3 is 15 amino acids long. From germline, CDR1 is SGHAT and CDR2 FQDESV (reference sequence). CDR3 amino acids: CASSLSMGQGETQYF. The DNA for the CDR3 is TGTGCCAGCAGCTTATCTATGGGACAGGGAGAGACCCAGTACTTC.

The CDR3 is CASSRGRGEVVAFF. DNA for the CDR3: TGTGCCAGCAGCCGAGGGAGGGGCGAGGTGGTAGCTTTCTTT. V is TRBV11-2 and J is TRBJ1-1; tentative D call: TRBD1 (5 bases). The germline V and J ends were trimmed by 5 bases and 10 bases, with 20 bases remaining between them. CDR1 SGHAT and CDR2 FQNNGV come from the germline V gene. The CDR3 length is 14 residues.

This clone was observed a few times. The chain links TRBV5-4 to TRBJ1-6, with 7 bases identical to TRBD1. Germline CDR1 reads SGHNT; CDR2 reads YYREEE (reference sequence). CDR3 size: 14 residues. V lost 3 bases, J lost 7 bases, and 4 bases stayed unmatched. CDR3: CASSSGGENSPLHF. The DNA of the CDR3 is TGTGCCAGCAGCTCAGGGGGTGAGAATTCACCCCTCCACTTT.

This clone was seen more than once but under ten times. The chain has TRBV12-2 and TRBJ1-6; TRBD1, as called in the table, went unchecked against the DNA. TRBV12-2 is a pseudogene locus. The CDR3 runs to 14 residues. This CDR3 is CASRKTGFNSPLHF. In nucleotides, the CDR3 is TGTGCAAGTCGAAAGACAGGGTTTAATTCACCCCTCCACTTT.

This chain connects TRBV5-5 to TRBJ2-7; TRBD1 might be the D (6 bases). The CDR3 covers 14 residues. Trimming took 4 bases from V and 5 from J, leaving 16 bases between them. CDR1 SGHKS and CDR2 YYEKEE come from the germline V gene (reference sequence). CDR3 sequence (DNA): TGTGCCAGCAGCCCCCCTACAGGGTGGAACGAGCAGTACTTC. It specifies CASSPPTGWNEQYF.

This clone was detected only once. The chain uses TRBV6-6 and TRBJ2-7; 8 bases match TRBD1. Per the germline V gene, CDR1 is MNHNY and CDR2 is SVGAGI (reference sequence). This CDR3 has 14 amino acids. V shed 7 bases, J shed 3 bases, and the junction held 8 bases outside the gene matches. DNA for the CDR3: TGTGCCAGCAACGATCAGGGGGCGAACTACGAGCAGTACTTC. As protein: CASNDQGANYEQYF.

The chain has TRBV3-1 (or the pseudogene TRBV3-2) and TRBJ1-6, with no clear D. There are 13 residues in the CDR3. V was cut by 0 bases and J by 10 bases, with 7 bases left in between. From germline, CDR1 is LGHDT and CDR2 YNNKEL (reference sequence). The CDR3 loop is CASSQEERSPLHF. The CDR3 coding sequence is TGTGCCAGCAGCCAAGAGGAGCGGTCACCCCTCCACTTT.

J is TRBJ1-6 and V is TRBV6-4; D call uncertain. Germline values: CDR1 MRHNA, CDR2 SNTAGT. This CDR3 contains 15 residues. V was cut by 4 bases and J by 0 bases, with 7 bases left in between. The CDR3 nucleotides read TGTGCCAGCAGTGCGGCTAGCTCCTATAATTCACCCCTCCACTTT. Its translation is CASSAASSYNSPLHF.

Only a few counts were recorded for this clone. The chain combines TRBV7-9 with TRBJ1-1, with D perhaps matching TRBD1 (5 bases). Germline V gives CDR1 SEHNR, CDR2 FQNEAQ (reference sequence). The CDR3 is 13 residues long. V lost 1 base to trimming and J lost 4 bases, with 7 bases between them. CDR3 nucleotide sequence: TGTGCCAGCAGCTTAGGTCAGGGCACTGAAGCTTTCTTT. Its protein product is CASSLGQGTEAFF.

The V call is TRBV12-3 or TRBV12-4, the J call TRBJ1-4; D may be TRBD1 (6 bases). V gave up 6 bases and J gave up 7 bases, with 12 bases separating them. This CDR3 has 13 residues. This CDR3 reads CASSRGAGEKLFF. Written as DNA, the CDR3 is TGTGCCAGCAGCCGGGGGGCAGGTGAAAAACTGTTTTTT.

V usage is TRBV29-1 and J usage is TRBJ1-4; a possible D gene is TRBD1 (5 bases). The V end was cut by 4 bases, the J end by 5 bases, with 17 bases between. The CDR3 length is 15 residues. CDR1 is SQVTM, CDR2 ANQGSEA, per germline. CDR3 sequence (DNA): TGCAGCGTTGCCGGGGGGGGACCCAAGAATGAAAAACTGTTTTTT. The encoded protein is CSVAGGGPKNEKLFF.

The chain joins TRBV29-1 to TRBJ2-3; D is perhaps TRBD1 (5 bases). Trimming took 6 bases from V and 2 from J, leaving 12 bases between them. From germline, CDR1 is SQVTM and CDR2 ANQGSEA. This CDR3 has 13 residues. This CDR3 reads CSVKDTNTDTQYF. The CDR3 region has the DNA TGCAGCGTAAAGGACACGAACACAGATACGCAGTATTTT.

The chain employs TRBV12-3 or TRBV12-4 and TRBJ1-2; no definite D call. Between the trimmed V and J ends, which lost 10 bases and 4 bases, there was a span of 13 bases. CDR3 size: 12 residues. The CDR3 DNA reads as TGTGCCAACCAGCGGGGTTCCTATGGCTACACCTTC. Protein product: CANQRGSYGYTF.

J is TRBJ1-3 and V is TRBV5-6, with D unclear. Germline V gene data show CDR1 as SGHDT and CDR2 as YYEEEE. This CDR3 has 16 residues. Trimming took 0 bases from V and 0 from J, leaving 10 bases between them. CDR3 sequence (DNA): TGTGCCAGCAGCTTGGGACTGATCCTCTCTGGAAACACCATATATTTT. Its protein product is CASSLGLILSGNTIYF.

The V gene is TRBV5-5, the J gene TRBJ2-1; D may be TRBD1 (6 bases). Germline assignment: CDR1 SGHKS and CDR2 YYEKEE (reference sequence). V was clipped by 3 bases and J by 3 bases, with 16 bases between them. The CDR3 loop spans 16 amino acids. DNA of the CDR3: TGTGCCAGCAGCTACCGAGGATGGACAGTCTACAATGAGCAGTTCTTC. This gives the protein CASSYRGWTVYNEQFF. The full variable domain, with the rest looked up from reference TRBV5-5 and TRBJ2-1, is DAGVTQSPTHLIKTRGQQVTLRCSPISGHKSVSWYQQVLGQGPQFIFQYYEKEERGRGNFPDRFSARQFPNYSSELNVNALLLGDSALYLCASSYRGWTVYNEQFFGPGTRLTVL.